Reported below is one TCR beta chain. Its antigen remains unidentified. TCRdb's copy holds only in-frame clones and misses some; the assay was immunoSEQ multiplex PCR. The data hold some 110,000 clones, with roughly 93% observed a single time. The entry originates in a study of graft-versus-host responses after intestinal transplantation. Whole-study context: Recipients underwent multivisceral, liver-intestinal, or isolated intestinal transplants.

General study results and limits: The authors found GvH clones in recipient marrow, some appearing first in ileum or blood. Where graft-donor T cell macrochimerism was present, patients had high graft-versus-host to host-versus-graft clonal ratios in allografts. The study associated peak circulating GvH clone levels with early post-transplant HvG declines.

The source material was unstimulated CD8+ T cells sorted from spleen or lymph node cells, sampled before transplant. This clonotype originated in a human donor who was the organ donor for an intestinal transplant.

CDR3 in amino acids: CASSAGTSGSYEQFF. In nucleotides, the CDR3 is TGCGCCAGCAGCGCAGGGACTAGCGGGAGTTATGAGCAGTTCTTC. The chain employs TRBV5-1 and TRBJ2-1; 14 nucleotides align to TRBD2. Unmatched junction bases numbered 5, after V lost 4 bases and J lost 8 bases. Germline V CDR1 and CDR2: SGHRS, YFSETQ. The CDR3 consists of 15 residues.